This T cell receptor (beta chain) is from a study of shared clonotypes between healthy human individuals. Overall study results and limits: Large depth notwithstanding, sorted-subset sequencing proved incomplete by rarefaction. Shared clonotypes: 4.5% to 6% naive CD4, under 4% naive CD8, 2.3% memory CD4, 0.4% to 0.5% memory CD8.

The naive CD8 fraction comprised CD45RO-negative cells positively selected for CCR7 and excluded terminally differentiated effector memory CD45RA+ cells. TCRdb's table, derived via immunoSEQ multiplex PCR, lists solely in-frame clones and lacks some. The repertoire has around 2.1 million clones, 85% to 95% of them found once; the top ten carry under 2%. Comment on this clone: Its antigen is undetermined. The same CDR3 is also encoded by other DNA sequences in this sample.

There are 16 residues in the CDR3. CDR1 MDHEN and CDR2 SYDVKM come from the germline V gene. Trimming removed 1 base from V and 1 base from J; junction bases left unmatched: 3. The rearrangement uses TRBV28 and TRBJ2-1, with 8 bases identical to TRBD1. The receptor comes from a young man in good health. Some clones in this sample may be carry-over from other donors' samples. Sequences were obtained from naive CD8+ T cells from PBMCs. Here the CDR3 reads CASSLLGQGSYNEQFF. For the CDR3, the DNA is TGTGCCAGCAGTTTATTAGGACAGGGTTCCTACAATGAGCAGTTCTTC.